These 30 T cell receptor beta chains were sequenced from one sample in a study of T cells in Graves' hyperthyroidism and ophthalmopathy (dated by TCRdb to the late 2010s). The library was produced with multiplex PCR. The run used an Illumina HiSeq 2000. Amplification of TCR beta CDR3 regions was carried out from RNA transcripts. The first round of RT-PCR for the TCR CDR3 was performed with the HTBI primer set and the Qiagen OneStep RT-PCR kit. TCRdb handled the public reads itself, with Q25 trimming in fastp and clone calling in MiXCR, and kept productive beta chains. Identical CDR3 proteins give one entry, which carries the most common genes and DNA. The sample table records 490,000 or so distinct CDR3 sequences; 16% of these occur just once. The top ten clones comprise 25% to 30% of the sample. Material for sequencing was blood. These receptors came from a woman in her twenties or thirties with Graves' ophthalmopathy.

This clonotype was counted between two and nine times. This chain joins TRBV28 and TRBJ2-7, with D unclear. Trimming removed 5 bases from V and 2 bases from J, with 10 bases in between. CDR3 length equals 13 residues. Germline assignment: CDR1 MDHEN and CDR2 SYDVKM. The CDR3 region is CASSGLGPYEQYF. In DNA, the CDR3 is TGTGCCAGCAGTGGCCTTGGACCCTACGAGCAGTACTTC.

Concerning this clonotype: A read error may be the cause here, since a much bigger clone is one base away. The rearrangement links TRBV27 to TRBJ2-5; the D gene is possibly TRBD2 (6 bases). CDR1 and CDR2 (germline): MNHEY, SMNVEV (reference sequence). The CDR3 extends over 14 amino acids. The chain's CDR3 is CANSLWGDQETQYF. DNA of the CDR3: TGTGCCAACAGTTTATGGGGGGATCAAGAGACCCAGTACTTC.

V gene TRBV30 combines with J gene TRBJ2-7; no reliable D call. This CDR3 is 13 amino acids long. From germline, CDR1 is GTSNPN and CDR2 SVGIG (reference sequence). Trimming left V 0 bases short and J 2 bases short, with 8 bases between. CDR3 region: CAWSVDGPYEQYF. For the CDR3, the DNA is TGTGCCTGGAGTGTCGACGGTCCCTACGAGCAGTACTTC.

The DNA of the CDR3 is TGCGCCAGCAGCCAAGCTATAGGCTTCAATGAGCAGTTCTTC. This encodes CASSQAIGFNEQFF. The V call is TRBV4-3, the J call TRBJ2-1; D remains ambiguous. Trimming pared 1 base from V and 6 bases from J, leaving 10 bases between. Germline V gives CDR1 LGHNA, CDR2 YSLEER. The CDR3 has 14 residues.

This clonotype was recorded many times. The chain uses TRBV6-1 and TRBJ1-2; TRBD1 agrees at 10 bases. The V and J ends lost 3 bases and 9 bases, in that order; junction bases with no gene match: 7. The germline CDR1 and CDR2 sequences are MNHNS and SASEGT. The CDR3 is 14 amino acids. The DNA for the CDR3 is TGTGCCAGCAGTGACGGGACAGGGGACGTGCGCTACACCTTC. It is translated as CASSDGTGDVRYTF.

Of note for this clonotype: This may be a read error: a much more frequent sequence differs by one nucleotide. V and J are TRBV20-1 and TRBJ2-1; 11 bases match TRBD2. The CDR3 contains 14 residues. The J segment lost 8 bases and the V segment lost 3 bases, leaving 6 bases of the junction unmatched. Germline V gives CDR1 DFQATT, CDR2 SNEGSKA (reference sequence). The CDR3: CSARGLAGGHEQFF. The CDR3 nucleotides are TGCAGTGCTAGGGGGCTAGCGGGAGGTCATGAGCAGTTCTTC.

The sample holds many counts of this clonotype. The chain carries TRBV2 and TRBJ2-7, with D perhaps being TRBD1 or TRBD2 (5 bases each). This CDR3 spans 16 amino acids. The V end was cut by 7 bases, the J end by 1 base, with 20 bases between. Germline CDR1 is SNHLY and CDR2 is FYNNEI. CDR3 protein: CASTEGLRASSYEQYF. The CDR3 region has the DNA TGTGCCAGCACCGAGGGCCTCAGGGCGTCATCCTACGAGCAGTACTTC.

In this sample, this clonotype turned up a few times. In DNA form, the CDR3 reads TGTGCCAGCAGCCCCTCGGGCGGCGGGAGTAGCTACGAGCAGTACTTC. Amino acids: CASSPSGGGSSYEQYF. The chain joins TRBV7-3 to TRBJ2-7; 7 nucleotides match TRBD2. Germline CDR1 SGHTA, CDR2 FQGTGA. J gave up 3 bases and V 5 bases, and 13 bases lay outside the gene matches. The CDR3 has 16 amino acids.

The chain recombines TRBV6-1 with TRBJ2-1, with unresolved D. The CDR3 contains 21 residues. The V end lost 6 bases, the J end lost 2 bases, and 32 bases lay between the germline ends. Germline loops: CDR1 MNHNS, CDR2 SASEGT. CDR3 loop: CASSRYLRQARDPDPYNEQFF. The CDR3 nucleotides read TGTGCCAGCAGCCGCTATCTTCGACAAGCCCGCGATCCCGACCCCTACAATGAGCAGTTCTTC.

This clonotype was found a few times. This rearrangement joins TRBV20-1 to TRBJ2-5, with 7 bases that match TRBD2. Germline V gives CDR1 DFQATT, CDR2 SNEGSKA (reference sequence). This CDR3 is built from 16 residues. V lost 5 bases to trimming and J lost 7 bases; unmatched junction nucleotides: 19. Here the CDR3 DNA reads TGCAGTGCTCTGCCGGGGGGAAGCGGGATCGTTGGGACCCAGTACTTC. Its translation is CSALPGGSGIVGTQYF.

This clonotype has a count of ten or more. The chain joins TRBV7-9 to TRBJ2-7, with 7 nucleotides matching TRBD1. The CDR3 is 14 residues long. Per the germline V gene, CDR1 is SEHNR and CDR2 is FQNEAQ (reference sequence). After removal of 5 bases from V and 2 bases from J, the junction contained 6 bases not matched to a gene. CDR3 bases: TGTGCCAGCAGCGCTGAGGACAGGACCTACGAGCAGTACTTC. Amino acids: CASSAEDRTYEQYF.

This clonotype showed up many times. This rearrangement joins TRBV30 to TRBJ2-1; TRBD2 aligns across 8 bases. Germline CDR1 and CDR2: GTSNPN and SVGIG (reference sequence). V lost 7 bases, J lost 0 bases, and 5 bases stayed unmatched. The CDR3 covers 14 residues. Written as DNA, the CDR3 is TGTGCCTCTTCAACTAGCGGCTCCTACAATGAGCAGTTCTTC. It encodes CASSTSGSYNEQFF.

The table lists this clonotype with many counts. The gene calls are TRBV11-3 and TRBJ1-1; D perhaps matches TRBD1 (5 bases). Germline values: CDR1 SGHNT, CDR2 YENEEA. Trimming took off 1 base at V and 2 bases at J, with 11 bases between the two ends. The CDR3 is made up of 15 amino acids. The CDR3 DNA reads TGTGCCAGCAGCTTAGGGTCGACAGAAAACACTGAAGCTTTCTTT. This codes for CASSLGSTENTEAFF.

To note about this clonotype: This CDR3 is missing its conserved last phenylalanine or tryptophan, likely due to a read error. The CDR3 coding sequence is TGCGCCAGCACGGCCACACCAATAAACACTGAAGCTTTCCTT. Its protein is CASTATPINTEAFL. V is TRBV5-1 and J is TRBJ1-1; D not resolved. The CDR3 spans 14 residues. Germline CDR1 reads SGHRS; CDR2 reads YFSETQ. V shed 6 bases and J shed 2 bases, with 14 bases lying between them.

The chain has TRBV15 and TRBJ2-7; 11 nucleotides agree with TRBD1. V lost 1 base, J lost 6 bases, and 5 bases stayed unmatched. Germline assignment: CDR1 LNHNV and CDR2 YYDKDF (reference sequence). This CDR3 spans 15 amino acids. DNA for the CDR3: TGTGCCACCAGCAGAGTGCGGACAGGGGGCGCCGAGCAGTACTTC. Protein product: CATSRVRTGGAEQYF. Together with reference TRBV15 and TRBJ2-7, the CDR3 gives the full variable domain: DAMVIQNPRYQVTQFGKPVTLSCSQTLNHNVMYWYQQKSSQAPKLLFHYYDKDFNNEADTPDNFQSRRPNTSFCFLDIRSPGLGDTAMYLCATSRVRTGGAEQYFGPGTRLTVT.

This clonotype was counted ten times or more. The chain joins TRBV6-6 to TRBJ2-7, with D tentatively TRBD1 (6 bases). Germline CDR1 reads MNHNY; CDR2 reads SVGAGI (reference sequence). V gave up 2 bases and J gave up 1 base, with 9 bases separating them. CDR3 length: 14 amino acids. Here the CDR3 reads CASSYHRASYEQYF. CDR3 DNA sequence: TGTGCCAGCAGTTACCACAGGGCATCCTACGAGCAGTACTTC.

This clonotype was recorded many times. This chain links TRBV6-2 or TRBV6-3 with TRBJ2-7; D is uncertain. The CDR3 covers 12 residues. Trimming pared 0 bases from V and 3 bases from J, leaving 3 bases between. CDR1 and CDR2 (germline): MNHEY, SVGEGT. CDR3 DNA sequence: TGTGCCAGCAGTTACTCTGACTACGAGCAGTACTTC. It yields the protein CASSYSDYEQYF.

This clonotype was counted ten times or more. This chain joins TRBV2 and TRBJ2-1; 8 bases match TRBD2. Germline V gives CDR1 SNHLY, CDR2 FYNNEI. V lost 0 bases to trimming and J lost 9 bases; unmatched junction nucleotides: 13. The CDR3 loop spans 17 amino acids. CDR3 amino acids: CASSEAESGSHRGEQFF. For the CDR3, the DNA is TGTGCCAGCAGTGAAGCTGAAAGCGGGAGCCACCGGGGTGAGCAGTTCTTC.

CDR3 amino acids: CASRIMAPHSPLHF. CDR3 bases: TGTGCCAGCAGGATTATGGCCCCACACTCACCCCTCCACTTT. V gene TRBV2 combines with J gene TRBJ1-6, with D hard to call. CDR3 length: 14 amino acids. CDR1 is SNHLY and CDR2 is FYNNEI in the germline V gene. V was cut by 6 bases and J by 10 bases, with 16 bases left in between.

The chain combines TRBV6-2 or TRBV6-3 with TRBJ2-3; no clear D. Germline assignment: CDR1 MNHEY and CDR2 SVGEGT. With 5 bases removed from V and 7 bases from J, the gap between germline ends came to 4 bases. The CDR3 spans 10 residues. This CDR3 reads CASSDNTQYF. The CDR3 DNA follows: TGTGCCAGCAGTGATAATACGCAGTATTTT.

This chain joins TRBV29-1 and TRBJ2-3, with 7 bases aligning to TRBD2. V was clipped by 1 base and J by 0 bases; unmatched bases: 22. The germline gives CDR1 SQVTM, CDR2 ANQGSEA. This CDR3 is 21 amino acids long. This chain's CDR3 is CSVEVVSSSGGSLTSTDTQYF. CDR3 DNA: TGCAGCGTTGAAGTCGTCAGTTCTAGCGGCGGGAGCTTGACTAGCACAGATACGCAGTATTTT.

This clonotype has more than one count but fewer than ten. This chain connects TRBV25-1 to TRBJ2-3; 8 bases map to TRBD1. The V gene end was trimmed by 3 bases and the J gene end by 6 bases; junction bases not matched to a gene: 11. Germline assignment: CDR1 MGHDK and CDR2 SYGVNS. This CDR3 region has 16 residues. CDR3 bases: TGTGCCAGCAGTGATGGGGACAGGACGTTCTTTGATACGCAGTATTTT. Protein sequence: CASSDGDRTFFDTQYF.

Note on this clonotype: The CDR3 ends on some other residue instead of the conserved phenylalanine or tryptophan, so this is likely a read error. V usage is TRBV28 and J usage is TRBJ1-3; 7 bases are a match to TRBD1. The ends lost 6 bases at V and 0 bases at J; junction bases unmatched: 8. The germline gives CDR1 MDHEN, CDR2 SYDVKM. CDR3 length: 16 amino acids. In DNA form, the CDR3 reads TGTGCCAGCAGCCGACGGACAGGCAACTCTGGAAACACCATATATCTT. Translated, it gives CASSRRTGNSGNTIYL.

The J gene is TRBJ2-2, the V gene TRBV20-1; TRBD2 matches at 13 bases. The CDR3 runs 15 residues. The V gene end was trimmed by 6 bases and the J gene end by 0 bases; junction bases not matched to a gene: 1. CDR1 DFQATT and CDR2 SNEGSKA come from the germline V gene (reference sequence). The CDR3, as DNA: TGCAGTGCCGGGACTAGCGGGACGAACACCGGGGAGCTGTTTTTT. This sequence encodes CSAGTSGTNTGELFF.

The chain uses TRBV3-2 and TRBJ2-1; TRBD2, the table's D call, was not compared with the DNA. TRBV3-2 is given as a pseudogene. This CDR3 is 15 amino acids long. The CDR3 is CASSPSGRNYNEQFF. The DNA of the CDR3 is TGTGCCAGCAGCCCTAGCGGGAGAAACTACAATGAGCAGTTCTTC.

The sample holds a few counts of this clonotype. This chain joins TRBV7-8 and TRBJ1-3, with TRBD1 identical over 7 bases. This CDR3 region has 15 residues. Germline lookup yields CDR1 SGHVS and CDR2 FQNEAQ. V dropped 5 bases and J dropped 0; count of bases not matched to a gene: 4. DNA for the CDR3: TGTGCCAGCAGCCCCGGGACAGCCTCTGGAAACACCATATATTTT. Translation: CASSPGTASGNTIYF.

The table lists this clonotype with a few counts. The chain couples TRBV6-1 to TRBJ2-2, with a weak D call TRBD1 (5 bases). The CDR3 has 14 amino acids. V was shortened by 3 bases and J by 8 bases, with 13 bases between the two germline ends. CDR1 is MNHNS, CDR2 SASEGT, per germline. The CDR3 is CASSDIGAGGELFF. In DNA form, the CDR3 reads TGTGCCAGCAGTGACATAGGGGCAGGGGGGGAGCTGTTTTTT.

This chain uses TRBV5-6 with TRBJ2-3, with D possibly being TRBD1 or TRBD2 (5 bases each). Germline CDR1 SGHDT, CDR2 YYEEEE. The V gene lost 3 bases and the J gene lost 4 bases, with 15 bases spanning the gap. The length of the CDR3 is 15 residues. The CDR3 DNA reads TGTGCCAGCAGCTCTCTAGCTGGGGCCCCAGATACGCAGTATTTT. Amino acids: CASSSLAGAPDTQYF.

This clonotype was seen a few times. J is TRBJ2-5 and V is TRBV30, with a tentative D call TRBD1 (6 bases). V shed 0 bases and J shed 4 bases, with 9 bases lying between them. The CDR3 is 13 residues long. Germline CDR1 GTSNPN, CDR2 SVGIG (reference sequence). The CDR3 DNA follows: TGTGCCTGGAGTGTAGGGGGAAGAGAGACCCAGTACTTC. It yields the protein CAWSVGGRETQYF.

This clonotype appeared many times. The chain recombines TRBV20-1 with TRBJ2-2; D is unresolved. The germline V gene has CDR1 DFQATT and CDR2 SNEGSKA (reference sequence). The CDR3 length is 15 residues. The chain's CDR3 is CSASATAKNTGELFF. The CDR3 region has the DNA TGCAGCGCAAGTGCTACGGCTAAAAACACCGGGGAGCTGTTTTTT.